A selection of T cell receptor beta chains follows, all from one sample in a study of regulatory T cells in long-lasting Graves disease. TCRdb analysed the multiplex PCR reads with MiXCR anew, one entry per CDR3 protein. Of over 500,000 distinct CDR3 sequences listed, 15% to 20% were seen once; the top ten hold 18%. The sample was also reused in another study, on T cells in Graves' hyperthyroidism and ophthalmopathy.

The sample here was peripheral blood mononuclear cells (PBMCs), taken at new diagnosis, from a patient treated with antithyroid drugs. These receptor sequences come from a woman aged 25 to 39 with Graves disease. Both conserved end residues are part of each CDR3. Each record gives: D gene, V gene, J gene, clone size, CDR3 protein, CDR3 DNA. A D gene is named only where the DNA matches it firmly. Clone sizes are given selectively: once, few, many, or a class where the clone is expanded.

>.|TRBV20-1|TRBJ1-6|.
CSASPPTGKSSPLHF
TGCAGTGCTAGTCCCCCTACAGGGAAAAGTTCACCCCTCCACTTT
>TRBD2|TRBV7-3|TRBJ2-1|many
CASSRSGTGGEQFF
TGTGCCAGCAGCCGTAGCGGGACCGGGGGGGAGCAGTTCTTC
>.|TRBV28|TRBJ1-4|many
CASVNLRGKLFF
TGTGCCAGCGTCAACCTAAGAGGAAAACTGTTTTTT
>.|TRBV6-2/TRBV6-3|TRBJ1-2|.
CASRLGPANQYGYTF
TGTGCCAGCAGGTTAGGGCCAGCCAACCAATATGGCTACACCTTC
>TRBD2|TRBV7-2|TRBJ2-1|many
CASSFSGTGSLEQFF
TGTGCCAGCAGCTTTAGCGGGACCGGTTCTTTAGAGCAGTTCTTC
>TRBD1|TRBV6-1|TRBJ2-7|.
CASSITGDTYEQYF
TGTGCCAGCAGCATAACAGGGGATACGTACGAGCAGTACTTC
>.|TRBV27|TRBJ2-7|many
CASSFQVAYEQYF
TGTGCCAGCAGTTTTCAAGTAGCCTACGAGCAGTACTTC
>.|TRBV20-1|TRBJ2-5|few
CSAKGKRTDKETLYF
TGCAGTGCCAAAGGGAAACGGACAGACAAAGAGACCCTGTACTTC
>.|TRBV20-1|TRBJ2-1|few
CSARGQGVPIYNEQFF
TGCAGTGCTAGAGGCCAAGGGGTCCCCATATACAATGAGCAGTTCTTC
>TRBD2|TRBV24-1|TRBJ2-1|few
CATSDPTGGPGSNEQFF
TGTGCCACCAGTGATCCCACGGGAGGGCCGGGGAGCAATGAGCAGTTCTTC
>.|TRBV2|TRBJ2-7|many
CASSETSTFNEQYF
TGTGCCAGCAGTGAAACTAGCACCTTTAACGAGCAGTACTTC
>.|TRBV2|TRBJ2-5|.
CASALGRQETQYF
TGTGCCAGTGCCCTGGGGAGGCAAGAGACCCAGTACTTC
>TRBD1|TRBV29-1|TRBJ1-2|many
CSVSSPRQGRNYGYTF
TGCAGCGTTTCATCCCCCCGACAGGGGAGGAACTATGGCTACACCTTC
>.|TRBV20-1|TRBJ1-4|many
CSAKGTRQEKLFF
TGCAGTGCTAAGGGGACCCGCCAAGAAAAACTGTTTTTT
>TRBD2|TRBV3-1|TRBJ2-3|.
CASSQEGLAGVDTQYF
TGTGCCAGCAGCCAAGAAGGACTAGCGGGAGTAGATACGCAGTATTTT
>.|TRBV18|TRBJ1-3|few
CASSPSTVRSGNTIYF
TGTGCCAGCTCACCGTCGACAGTACGCTCTGGAAACACCATATATTTT
>TRBD2|TRBV20-1|TRBJ2-1|.
CSATRLAGGSYNEQFF
TGCAGTGCGACCCGACTAGCGGGAGGATCCTACAATGAGCAGTTCTTC